The 10 T cell receptor beta chains below were found in one sample sequenced in a study of response to subunit inactivated influenza vaccine. MiXCR, applied by TCRdb to the RT-PCR reads, yields one record per CDR3 protein. This table has 450,000 to 600,000 distinct CDR3 sequences, approximately 7.2% appearing once. Sequencing was performed on PBMCs from blood, taken less than 30 months after vaccination. Receptor source: a man in his fifties or sixties who received an inactivated influenza vaccine.

The J gene is TRBJ2-7, the V gene TRBV21-1; the table's D gene call, TRBD2, was not cross checked with the DNA. TRBV21-1 is noted as a pseudogene. This CDR3 is 15 amino acids long. DNA for the CDR3: TGTGCCAGCAGCAAAGTAAGCGGGACTGTGTGGGAGCAGTACTTC. Protein: CASSKVSGTVWEQYF.

The V and J genes are TRBV5-1 and TRBJ2-1; 12 positions agree with TRBD2. The CDR3 loop spans 16 amino acids. The V segment lost 0 bases and the J segment 6 bases; nucleotides outside the gene matches: 4. Germline lookup yields CDR1 SGHRS and CDR2 YFSETQ. The DNA for the CDR3 is TGCGCCAGCAGCTTGGCTCTAGCGGGAGGGCTCAATGAGCAGTTCTTC. Amino acid sequence: CASSLALAGGLNEQFF.

The chain recombines TRBV7-6 with TRBJ2-1, with TRBD2 matching 9 bases. The CDR3 has 17 amino acids. CDR1 and CDR2 from the germline V gene are SGHVS and FNYEAQ. Losses at the gene ends were 2 bases for V and 2 bases for J; bases not matched to a gene: 7. In DNA, the CDR3 is TGTGCCAGCAGCTTAATCGCGACTAGCGGAACCTACAATGAGCAGTTCTTC. Translation: CASSLIATSGTYNEQFF.

This clonotype appeared a few times. The genes are TRBV5-1 and TRBJ1-1; 12 bases map to TRBD1. Germline-derived CDR1 and CDR2 are SGHRS and YFSETQ. The CDR3 loop spans 17 amino acids. The V segment lost 5 bases and the J segment 0 bases; nucleotides outside the gene matches: 8. The CDR3 coding sequence is TGCGCCAGCAGGTCCGGGACAGGGGGCAGCGTGAACACTGAAGCTTTCTTT. Translated, it gives CASRSGTGGSVNTEAFF.

The chain is built from TRBV29-1 and TRBJ1-1; D call uncertain. CDR1 SQVTM and CDR2 ANQGSEA come from the germline V gene. This CDR3 comprises 10 residues. The germline V and J ends were trimmed by 4 bases and 7 bases, with 7 bases remaining between them. CDR3 DNA: TGCAGCGTTGTTGCAGTTGAAGCTTTCTTT. Protein product: CSVVAVEAFF.

This clonotype was counted between two and nine times. The chain carries TRBV12-3 or TRBV12-4 and TRBJ2-6; tentatively, D is TRBD1 or TRBD2 (5 bases each). V was pared by 5 bases and J by 0 bases, with 17 bases between. The CDR3 runs 18 residues. CDR3 amino acids: CASSRPGRIFSGANVLTF. The DNA for the CDR3 is TGTGCCAGCAGTCGTCCGGGACGGATATTCTCTGGGGCCAACGTCCTGACTTTC.

In this sample, this clonotype turned up a few times. This chain links TRBV6-1 with TRBJ1-5; TRBD1 is a possible D gene (6 bases). Per germline, CDR1 MNHNS and CDR2 SASEGT. This CDR3 has 14 residues. Trimming removed 6 bases at V and 3 bases at J, with 12 bases between. The CDR3 DNA follows: TGTGCCAGCAGCGTGGACAGATACAATCAGCCCCAGCATTTT. Residues: CASSVDRYNQPQHF.

The chain combines TRBV29-1 with TRBJ2-1; 11 bases map to TRBD1. The junction had 4 bases not matched to a gene; V was cut back by 4 bases and J by 5 bases. This CDR3 has 14 residues. The germline gives CDR1 SQVTM, CDR2 ANQGSEA. The chain's CDR3 is CSVARDRGDNEQFF. For the CDR3, the DNA is TGCAGCGTTGCCCGGGACAGGGGGGACAATGAGCAGTTCTTC.

The J gene is TRBJ1-1, the V gene TRBV11-2, with 7 bases lining up with TRBD1. This CDR3 contains 13 residues. CDR1 SGHAT and CDR2 FQNNGV come from the germline V gene. V shed 5 bases and J 4 bases; nucleotides not matched to a gene: 4. DNA for the CDR3: TGTGCCAGCAGCACGACAGGGTTCACTGAAGCTTTCTTT. Its protein is CASSTTGFTEAFF.

This clonotype appeared a single time. V is TRBV12-2 and J is TRBJ2-6; TRBD1 is the table's D call, not checked against the DNA. TRBV12-2 is annotated as a pseudogene. The CDR3 is 20 amino acids. The CDR3 DNA follows: TGTGCAAGTCGCCAAAGAACGTGGGACAGGGTTCTCTTTGGGGCCAACGTCCTGACTTTC. Its protein product is CASRQRTWDRVLFGANVLTF.